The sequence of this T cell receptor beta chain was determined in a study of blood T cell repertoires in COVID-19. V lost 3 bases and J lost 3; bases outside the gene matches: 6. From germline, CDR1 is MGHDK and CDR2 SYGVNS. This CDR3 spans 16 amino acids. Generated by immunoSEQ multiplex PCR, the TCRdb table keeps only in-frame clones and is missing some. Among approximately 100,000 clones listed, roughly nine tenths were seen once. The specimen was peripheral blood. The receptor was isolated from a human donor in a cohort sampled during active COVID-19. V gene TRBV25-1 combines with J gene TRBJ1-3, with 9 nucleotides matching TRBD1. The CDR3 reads CASSETGTGFGNTIYF. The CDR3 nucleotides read TGTGCCAGCAGTGAGACCGGGACAGGGTTTGGAAACACCATATATTTT.